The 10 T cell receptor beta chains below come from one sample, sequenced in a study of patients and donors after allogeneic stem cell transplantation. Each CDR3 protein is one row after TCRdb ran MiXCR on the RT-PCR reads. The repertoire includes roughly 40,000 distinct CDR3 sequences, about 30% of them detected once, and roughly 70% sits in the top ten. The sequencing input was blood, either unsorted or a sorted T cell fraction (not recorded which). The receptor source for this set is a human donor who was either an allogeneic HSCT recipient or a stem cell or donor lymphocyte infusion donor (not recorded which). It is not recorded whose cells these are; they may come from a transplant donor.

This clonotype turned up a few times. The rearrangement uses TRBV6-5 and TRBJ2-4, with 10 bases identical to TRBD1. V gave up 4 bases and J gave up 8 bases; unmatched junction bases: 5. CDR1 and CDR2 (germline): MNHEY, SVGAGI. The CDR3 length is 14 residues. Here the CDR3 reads CASSFGTGEDIQYF. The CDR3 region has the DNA TGTGCCAGCAGTTTTGGGACAGGGGAGGACATTCAGTACTTC.

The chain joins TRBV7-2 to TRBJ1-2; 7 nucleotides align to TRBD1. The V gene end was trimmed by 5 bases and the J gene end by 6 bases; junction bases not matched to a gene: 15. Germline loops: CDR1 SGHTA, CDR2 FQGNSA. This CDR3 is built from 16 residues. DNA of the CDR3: TGTGCCAGCAGCCCCCCTGGACAGGCTACCTGGCATGGCTACACCTTC. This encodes CASSPPGQATWHGYTF.

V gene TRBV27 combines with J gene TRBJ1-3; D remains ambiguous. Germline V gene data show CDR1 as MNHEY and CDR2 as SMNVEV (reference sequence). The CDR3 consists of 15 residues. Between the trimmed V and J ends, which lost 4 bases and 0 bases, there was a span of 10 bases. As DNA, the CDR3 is TGTGCCAGCAGTTCTTCCCGTGACTCTGGAAACACCATATATTTT. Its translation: CASSSSRDSGNTIYF.

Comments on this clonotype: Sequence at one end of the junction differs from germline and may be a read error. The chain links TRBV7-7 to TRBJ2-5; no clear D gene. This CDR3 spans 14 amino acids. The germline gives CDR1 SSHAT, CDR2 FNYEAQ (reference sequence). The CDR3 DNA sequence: TGTGCTAGCAGCTTAGTGATCCAGTCGGAGACCCAGTACTTC. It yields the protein CASSLVIQSETQYF.

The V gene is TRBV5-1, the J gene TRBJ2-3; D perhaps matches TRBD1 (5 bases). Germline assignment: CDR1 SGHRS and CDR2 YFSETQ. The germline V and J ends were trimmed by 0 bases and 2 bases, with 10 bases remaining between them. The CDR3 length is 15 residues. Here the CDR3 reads CASSLVGRATDTQYF. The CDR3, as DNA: TGCGCCAGCAGCTTGGTGGGGCGAGCCACAGATACGCAGTATTTT. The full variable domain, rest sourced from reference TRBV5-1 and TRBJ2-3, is KAGVTQTPRYLIKTRGQQVTLSCSPISGHRSVSWYQQTPGQGLQFLFEYFSETQRNKGNFPGRFSGRQFSNSRSEMNVSTLELGDSALYLCASSLVGRATDTQYFGPGTRLTVL.

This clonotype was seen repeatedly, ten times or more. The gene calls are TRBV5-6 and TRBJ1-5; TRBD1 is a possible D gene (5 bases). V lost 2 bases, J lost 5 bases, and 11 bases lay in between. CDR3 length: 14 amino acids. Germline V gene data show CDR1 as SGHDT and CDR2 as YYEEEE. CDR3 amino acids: CASSFKRDYQPQHF. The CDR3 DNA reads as TGTGCCAGCAGCTTTAAGAGGGACTATCAGCCCCAGCATTTT.

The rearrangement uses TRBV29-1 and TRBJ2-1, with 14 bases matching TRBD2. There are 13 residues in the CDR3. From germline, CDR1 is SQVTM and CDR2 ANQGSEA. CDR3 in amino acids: CSAPGLAGVEQFF. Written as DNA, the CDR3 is TGCAGTGCCCCGGGACTAGCGGGAGTTGAGCAGTTCTTC.

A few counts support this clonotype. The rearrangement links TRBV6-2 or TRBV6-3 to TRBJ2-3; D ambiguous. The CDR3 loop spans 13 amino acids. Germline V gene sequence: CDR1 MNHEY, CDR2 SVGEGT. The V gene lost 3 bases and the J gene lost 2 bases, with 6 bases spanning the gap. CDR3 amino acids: CASSYGYTDTQYF. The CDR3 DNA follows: TGTGCCAGCAGTTATGGATACACAGATACGCAGTATTTT.

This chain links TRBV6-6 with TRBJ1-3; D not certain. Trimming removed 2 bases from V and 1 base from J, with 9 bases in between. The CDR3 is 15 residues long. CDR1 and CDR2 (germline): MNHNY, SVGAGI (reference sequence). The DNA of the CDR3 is TGTGCCAGCAGTTACCTGCCGGGATCTGGAAACACCATATATTTT. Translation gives CASSYLPGSGNTIYF.

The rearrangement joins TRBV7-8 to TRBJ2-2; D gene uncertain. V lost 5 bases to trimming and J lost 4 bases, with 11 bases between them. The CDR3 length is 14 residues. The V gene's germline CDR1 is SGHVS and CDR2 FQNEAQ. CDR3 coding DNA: TGTGCCAGCAGCCTTGCCGTGGGCACCGGGGAGCTGTTTTTT. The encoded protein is CASSLAVGTGELFF.